The 27 T cell receptor beta chains listed next were all sequenced from one sample in a study of T cells after yellow fever vaccination. MiXCR, run by TCRdb on the 5' RACE reads, gives a single entry per CDR3 protein. In the table there are some 340,000 distinct CDR3 sequences, roughly 10% of which are singletons. The starting material was CD4+ T cells sorted from PBMCs, obtained 45 days after the yellow fever booster vaccination. The receptor source for this set is a young man who received the YFV17D yellow fever vaccine.

This clonotype was counted between two and nine times. This chain connects TRBV9 to TRBJ2-1, with 12 bases lining up with TRBD2. The germline V gene encodes CDR1 SGDLS and CDR2 YYNGEE. Trimming cost V 4 bases and J 10 bases; bases outside gene matches: 3. There are 13 residues in the CDR3. CDR3 in amino acids: CASSRTSGGEQFF. The CDR3 DNA follows: TGTGCCAGCAGCCGAACTAGCGGGGGGGAGCAGTTCTTC. The full variable domain, rest sourced from reference TRBV9 and TRBJ2-1, is DSGVTQTPKHLITATGQRVTLRCSPRSGDLSVYWYQQSLDQGLQFLIQYYNGEERAKGNILERFSAQQFPDLHSELNLSSLELGDSALYFCASSRTSGGEQFFGPGTRLTVL.

This clonotype has ten or more counts. V usage is TRBV10-3 and J usage is TRBJ1-1; 7 positions agree with TRBD1. Germline V gene sequence: CDR1 ENHRY, CDR2 SYGVKD. The CDR3 spans 13 residues. V lost 10 bases to trimming and J lost 0 bases; unmatched junction nucleotides: 5. CDR3 protein: CATAGQMNTEAFF. CDR3 sequence (DNA): TGTGCCACTGCGGGACAGATGAACACTGAAGCTTTCTTT.

This clonotype was picked up many times. V is TRBV28 and J is TRBJ2-4; D gene ambiguous. The CDR3 sequence is 15 residues long. CDR1 and CDR2 (germline): MDHEN, SYDVKM. V was shortened by 0 bases and J by 0 bases, with 6 bases between the two germline ends. The CDR3 sequence: CASSLWAVAKNIQYF. CDR3 coding DNA: TGTGCCAGCAGTTTATGGGCAGTAGCCAAAAACATTCAGTACTTC.

This clonotype was found a few times. CDR3 loop: CASSNLEGGSPLHF. The CDR3, as DNA: TGTGCCAGCAGCAATTTAGAGGGGGGTTCACCCCTCCACTTT. The genes are TRBV7-9 and TRBJ1-6; perhaps TRBD1 as D (6 bases). V dropped 5 bases and J dropped 9 bases, with 14 bases sitting between them. In germline, CDR1 is SEHNR, CDR2 FQNEAQ (reference sequence). The CDR3 has 14 residues.

J is TRBJ1-5 and V is TRBV20-1, with D possibly matching TRBD1 (5 bases). CDR1 is DFQATT, CDR2 SNEGSKA, per germline (reference sequence). V shed 0 bases and J shed 10 bases, with 13 bases lying between them. This CDR3 is built from 13 residues. Here the CDR3 DNA reads TGCAGTGCTAGAGATCGGGGGGAACCTCCCCAGCATTTT. This sequence encodes CSARDRGEPPQHF.

This chain uses TRBV7-3 with TRBJ2-1, with TRBD2 identical over 10 bases. In germline, CDR1 is SGHTA, CDR2 FQGTGA. With 5 bases clipped from V and 4 bases from J, the junction kept 11 bases outside the gene matches. The CDR3 covers 17 residues. The DNA of the CDR3 is TGTGCCAGCAGCACCTGGGGTAGCGGGGGGACATACAATGAGCAGTTCTTC. The encoded protein is CASSTWGSGGTYNEQFF.

Many counts were recorded for this clonotype. The V call is TRBV12-3 or TRBV12-4, the J call TRBJ2-5, with 12 bases identical to TRBD2. The CDR3 spans 15 residues. V shed 4 bases, J shed 2 bases, and the junction held 2 bases outside the gene matches. CDR3 loop: CASSSTSGGQETQYF. The CDR3 DNA reads as TGTGCCAGCAGTTCGACTAGCGGGGGACAAGAGACCCAGTACTTC.

The chain couples TRBV3-1 to TRBJ2-3, with 8 bases identical to TRBD2. In germline, CDR1 is LGHDT, CDR2 YNNKEL (reference sequence). The CDR3 spans 16 residues. Trimming cost V 3 bases and J 5 bases; bases outside gene matches: 10. The CDR3 reads CASSQTGTSILDTQYF. Here the CDR3 DNA reads TGTGCCAGCAGCCAGACCGGGACTAGTATTTTAGATACGCAGTATTTT.

The V gene is TRBV12-3 or TRBV12-4, the J gene TRBJ2-3, with 7 positions matching TRBD2. The CDR3 loop spans 16 amino acids. The J segment lost 1 base and the V segment lost 1 base, leaving 5 bases of the junction unmatched. The CDR3 is CASSLGEGRGTDTQYF. The CDR3 DNA is TGTGCCAGCAGTTTAGGGGAGGGGCGCGGCACAGATACGCAGTATTTT.

A few counts support this clonotype. The V call is TRBV6-4, the J call TRBJ2-6, with D perhaps matching TRBD1 (6 bases). Trimming shortened V by 3 bases and J by 0 bases, and 6 bases separated the two germline ends. The CDR3 totals 15 residues. Germline-derived CDR1 and CDR2 are MRHNA and SNTAGT. The CDR3 region has the DNA TGTGCCAGCAGTGAAGGGGGCTCTGGGGCCAACGTCCTGACTTTC. This encodes CASSEGGSGANVLTF.

The sample holds a few counts of this clonotype. This chain joins TRBV7-6 and TRBJ2-1, with TRBD2 as a possible D gene (5 bases). The CDR3 is made up of 13 amino acids. V was shortened by 2 bases and J by 7 bases, with 9 bases between the two germline ends. Germline values: CDR1 SGHVS, CDR2 FNYEAQ. In DNA form, the CDR3 reads TGTGCCAGCAGCTTAATAGGCGGGAATGAGCAGTTCTTC. Protein sequence: CASSLIGGNEQFF.

V and J are TRBV20-1 and TRBJ2-7, with 7 bases fitting TRBD2. With 0 bases clipped from V and 4 bases from J, the junction kept 12 bases outside the gene matches. This CDR3 has 16 residues. Germline CDR1 reads DFQATT; CDR2 reads SNEGSKA (reference sequence). DNA for the CDR3: TGCAGTGCTAGAGAACACGGAGCTACTAGCGCTTACGAGCAGTACTTC. Translated, it gives CSAREHGATSAYEQYF.

In this sample, this clonotype turned up many times. The chain couples TRBV19 to TRBJ2-3; no firm D call. This CDR3 region has 14 residues. V was pared by 7 bases and J by 2 bases, with 13 bases between. CDR1 is LNHDA and CDR2 is SQIVND in the germline V gene (reference sequence). The CDR3 sequence is CASTKAIDTDTQYF. The DNA for the CDR3 is TGTGCCAGTACCAAGGCCATCGACACAGATACGCAGTATTTT.

This chain uses TRBV7-9 with TRBJ1-3; D gene unclear. V dropped 7 bases and J dropped 0 bases, with 13 bases sitting between them. The CDR3 loop spans 15 amino acids. Germline-derived CDR1 and CDR2 are SEHNR and FQNEAQ (reference sequence). CDR3 DNA sequence: TGTGCCAGCACCTCCTCCCGGACCTCTGGAAACACCATATATTTT. Residues: CASTSSRTSGNTIYF.

This clonotype was picked up a small number of times. The rearrangement joins TRBV7-3 to TRBJ2-1; perhaps D is TRBD1 or TRBD2 (5 bases each). With 3 bases removed from V and 2 bases from J, the gap between germline ends came to 8 bases. CDR1 and CDR2 (germline): SGHTA, FQGTGA. The CDR3 contains 14 residues. The CDR3 reads CASSFGGTYNEQFF. In DNA form, the CDR3 reads TGTGCCAGCAGCTTTGGGGGAACCTACAATGAGCAGTTCTTC.

This clonotype was recorded at least ten times. In DNA form, the CDR3 reads TGTGCCAGCAGCCCCAAAACATATCATTCCCTTGGCTACACCTTC. Translation: CASSPKTYHSLGYTF. The genes are TRBV2 and TRBJ1-2; D gene unclear. Between the trimmed V and J ends, which lost 6 bases and 7 bases, there was a span of 21 bases. The CDR3 length is 15 residues. Germline assignment: CDR1 SNHLY and CDR2 FYNNEI.

This clonotype was seen only a few times. The chain couples TRBV18 to TRBJ2-7; 7 bases agree with TRBD2. Germline V gene sequence: CDR1 KGHSH, CDR2 LQKENI. This CDR3 spans 14 amino acids. V lost 6 bases, J lost 0 bases, and 5 bases stayed unmatched. In DNA, the CDR3 is TGTGCCAGCTCGTTCCTAGCGGACTCCTACGAGCAGTACTTC. Translated: CASSFLADSYEQYF.

This chain joins TRBV5-5 and TRBJ2-1, with D unresolved. Germline lookup yields CDR1 SGHKS and CDR2 YYEKEE (reference sequence). V shed 4 bases and J shed 5 bases, with 10 bases lying between them. The CDR3 is made up of 13 amino acids. The DNA of the CDR3 is TGTGCCAGCAGCGTACGGCCGAACAATGAGCAGTTCTTC. Amino acids: CASSVRPNNEQFF.

The genes are TRBV28 and TRBJ1-4; a weak D match, TRBD1 (5 bases). CDR3 size: 14 residues. Looked up from germline, CDR1 is MDHEN and CDR2 is SYDVKM. V was clipped by 7 bases and J by 6 bases, with 15 bases between them. The CDR3: CASTGGGKDEKLFF. CDR3 nucleotides: TGTGCCAGCACGGGGGGTGGAAAAGATGAAAAACTGTTTTTT.

The chain has TRBV28 and TRBJ1-2; 8 bases agree with TRBD1. The CDR3 runs 14 residues. Germline V gene sequence: CDR1 MDHEN, CDR2 SYDVKM. Germline trimming cut 7 bases from V and 4 bases from J; bases unmatched to any gene: 8. In DNA, the CDR3 is TGTGCCAGCAATCCAGGGGGCGGGTTCTATGGCTACACCTTC. It encodes CASNPGGGFYGYTF.

CDR3 residues: CASSQSPGRGYEQYF. As DNA, the CDR3 is TGTGCCAGCAGCCAGAGCCCGGGACGGGGCTACGAGCAGTACTTC. V is TRBV14 and J is TRBJ2-7, with D perhaps given as TRBD1 or TRBD2 (5 bases each). V dropped 3 bases and J dropped 3 bases, with 15 bases sitting between them. The CDR3 contains 15 residues. Germline values: CDR1 SGHDN, CDR2 FVKESK.

The V and J genes are TRBV6-5 and TRBJ1-2; the match to TRBD1 covers 9 bases. Germline V gene lookup returns CDR1 MNHEY and CDR2 SVGAGI. V lost 5 bases and J lost 4; bases outside the gene matches: 2. The CDR3 is 13 residues long. CDR3 loop: CASSPDRGYGYTF. CDR3 sequence (DNA): TGTGCCAGCAGTCCGGACAGGGGCTATGGCTACACCTTC.

This clonotype has ten or more counts. The genes are TRBV27 and TRBJ2-7, with D possibly TRBD1 on 5 matching bases. Per germline, CDR1 MNHEY and CDR2 SMNVEV (reference sequence). With 3 bases removed from V and 3 bases from J, the gap between germline ends came to 15 bases. The CDR3 loop spans 15 amino acids. CDR3 sequence (DNA): TGTGCCAGCAGTTTTGTCGGCAGGGTGAGCTACGAGCAGTACTTC. This encodes CASSFVGRVSYEQYF.

The chain joins TRBV5-1 to TRBJ2-1; D call uncertain. The CDR3 contains 16 residues. Trimming stripped 0 bases from V and 2 bases from J, with 12 bases between. Germline assignment: CDR1 SGHRS and CDR2 YFSETQ. CDR3: CASSLAGWAAYNEQFF. CDR3 in DNA: TGCGCCAGCAGCTTGGCCGGATGGGCAGCCTACAATGAGCAGTTCTTC.

In its sample, this clonotype was seen many times. The chain joins TRBV5-1 to TRBJ1-2; 9 nucleotides align to TRBD1. The length of the CDR3 is 17 residues. Germline V gene lookup returns CDR1 SGHRS and CDR2 YFSETQ. Germline trimming cut 4 bases from V and 9 bases from J; bases unmatched to any gene: 19. The CDR3 bases are TGCGCCAGCAGCCTTGGACAGGGGCCCCGGCCATGGACCCGCTACACCTTC. This sequence encodes CASSLGQGPRPWTRYTF.

The chain employs TRBV5-1 and TRBJ2-3, with a tentative D call TRBD2 (5 bases). V was cut by 4 bases and J by 4 bases, with 16 bases left in between. CDR1 SGHRS and CDR2 YFSETQ come from the germline V gene. The CDR3 runs 15 residues. The CDR3 loop reads CASSPAGVRADTQYF. Here the CDR3 DNA reads TGCGCCAGCAGCCCGGCCGGGGTTCGAGCAGATACGCAGTATTTT.

The chain couples TRBV6-5 to TRBJ2-2; 10 bases line up with TRBD1. The germline V gene encodes CDR1 MNHEY and CDR2 SVGAGI. Germline trimming cut 4 bases from V and 4 bases from J; bases unmatched to any gene: 3. CDR3 length: 15 amino acids. CDR3 nucleotides: TGTGCCAGCAGTTCCCGGACAGGGGGCACCGGGGAGCTGTTTTTT. This translates into CASSSRTGGTGELFF.